Listed below are T cell receptor beta chains from one sample, sequenced in a study of early T cells in non-severe SARS-CoV-2 infection. From the 5' RACE reads, TCRdb called clonotypes with MiXCR, one entry per CDR3 protein. The sample has tens of thousands of distinct CDR3 sequences; roughly a tenth are singletons. The sequences come from whole blood, collected at baseline. These TCRs come from an adult who was a healthcare worker with PCR-confirmed SARS-CoV-2 infection or an uninfected control (not recorded which). Both conserved end residues are part of each CDR3.

>TRBJ1-1|TRBV6-2/TRBV6-3
CASSYYGQEAFF
>TRBJ2-3|TRBV27
CAGNTSGTPEHTDTQYF
>TRBJ2-1|TRBV2
CASRDTGTSGANEQFF
>TRBJ2-3|TRBV6-6
CASSAGLGVDTQYF
>TRBJ2-3|TRBV4-1
CASSHRLAWSTDTQYF
>TRBJ1-5|TRBV20-1
CSARTDSNQPQHF
>TRBJ2-3|TRBV3-1
CASSHWDRGLDTQYF
>TRBJ1-1|TRBV12-3/TRBV12-4
CASSLAGRNTEAFF
>TRBJ1-3|TRBV4-2
CASSQGQGSGNTIYF
>TRBJ2-5|TRBV27
CASSFWGGETQYF
>TRBJ2-2|TRBV6-4
CASSDSSGAPTGELFF
>TRBJ1-6|TRBV7-6
CASSLGATGSGNSPLHF
>TRBJ2-4|TRBV11-2
CASSLGGENIQYF
>TRBJ2-2|TRBV30
CAWSIGWTGELFF
>TRBJ1-2|TRBV18
CASSDGTAYGYTF
>TRBJ2-7|TRBV10-3
CAISDDRGSYEQYF
>TRBJ1-1|TRBV5-5
CASSSDSGAEAFF
>TRBJ2-1|TRBV12-3/TRBV12-4
CASSLGLAIEQFF
>TRBJ2-3|TRBV7-2
CASSLVYFLTGRAPSDTQYF
>TRBJ1-2|TRBV28
CASSPWAGYGYTF
>TRBJ2-7|TRBV7-9
CASSFELPGLGSYEQYF
>TRBJ1-2|TRBV6-6
CASSPRPANYGYTF
>TRBJ1-5|TRBV24-1
CATTGRQPQHF
>TRBJ2-6|TRBV6-5
CASSYTPQGGIGSGANVLTF
>TRBJ1-2|TRBV20-1
CSALDRAYGYTF
>TRBJ1-3|TRBV14
CASSQQSGNTIYF
>TRBJ2-5|TRBV9
CASSAGGPQETQYF
>TRBJ2-3|TRBV20-1
CSARSGKQHNLQYF
>TRBJ2-1|TRBV5-1
CASSVGGQGQSNEQFF
>TRBJ1-2|TRBV6-4
CASSDSENYGYTF
>TRBJ2-5|TRBV20-1
CSAREFGGSEETQYF
>TRBJ2-1|TRBV18
CASSSDQNNEQFF
>TRBJ2-7|TRBV27
CASSLDTGPLYEQYF
>TRBJ2-7|TRBV3-1
CASSQELAGSDEQYF
>TRBJ2-1|TRBV2
CASRFVAGGRNEQFF
>TRBJ1-5|TRBV4-1
CASSLFPNQPQHF
>TRBJ2-7|TRBV4-2
CASSQPSGAYEQYF
>TRBJ2-3|TRBV28
CASSLGIGSPTDTQYF
>TRBJ2-7|TRBV28
CASSIDRGGAYEQYF
>TRBJ2-7|TRBV20-1
CSARKTGLYEQYF
>TRBJ2-5|TRBV4-1
CASSQVQPGLAAQETQYF
>TRBJ2-3|TRBV6-2/TRBV6-3
CASSYHLRLARRDTQYF
>TRBJ2-3|TRBV7-9
CASSLRRSGPISTDTQYF
>TRBJ2-6|TRBV4-1
CASSQDPTAVAGANVLTF
>TRBJ2-2|TRBV18
CASSSGQTTGELFF
>TRBJ2-2|TRBV5-1
CASSLVASGYTGELFF
>TRBJ2-7|TRBV5-6
CASSPWAGYEQYF
>TRBJ2-1|TRBV27
CASSFGRVSSYNEQFF
>TRBJ2-2|TRBV28
CASSPLNLDTGELFF